The source of this T cell receptor beta chain is a study of long-term antiretroviral therapy in people with HIV. The libraries were made with immunoSEQ v3.0 at survey level. The method was immunoSEQ multiplex PCR; TCRdb's version includes in-frame clones alone and lacks a portion of them. The sample shows 25,000 to 30,000 clones, about 83% of them seen only once. This sequence was found in a man aged 35-49 years with HIV. Material: unsorted PBMCs, obtained about 5 years after starting antiretroviral therapy.

CDR3 loop: CASSQDRGLSGTYNEQFF. The CDR3, as DNA: TGCGCCAGCAGCCAAGATCGAGGACTCAGCGGAACCTACAATGAGCAGTTCTTC. The V gene is TRBV4-3, the J gene TRBJ2-1; D perhaps matches TRBD2 (5 bases). CDR3 size: 18 residues. Germline CDR1 reads LGHNA; CDR2 reads YSLEER. The germline V and J ends were trimmed by 0 bases and 2 bases, with 17 bases remaining between them.